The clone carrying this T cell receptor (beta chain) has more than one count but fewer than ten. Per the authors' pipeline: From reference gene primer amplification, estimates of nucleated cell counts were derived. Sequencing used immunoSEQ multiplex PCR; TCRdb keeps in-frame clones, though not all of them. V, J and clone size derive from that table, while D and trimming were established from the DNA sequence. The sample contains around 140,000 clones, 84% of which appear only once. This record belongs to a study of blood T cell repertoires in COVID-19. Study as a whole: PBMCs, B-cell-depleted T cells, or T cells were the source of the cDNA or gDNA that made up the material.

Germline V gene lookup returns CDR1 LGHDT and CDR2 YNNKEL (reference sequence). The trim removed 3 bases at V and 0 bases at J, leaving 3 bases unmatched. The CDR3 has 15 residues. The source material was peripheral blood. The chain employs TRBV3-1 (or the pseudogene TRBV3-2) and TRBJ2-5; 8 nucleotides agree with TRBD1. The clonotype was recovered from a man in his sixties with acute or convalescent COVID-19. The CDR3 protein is CASSQWTGYQETQYF. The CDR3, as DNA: TGTGCCAGCAGCCAGTGGACAGGGTACCAAGAGACCCAGTACTTC.